Each of the 21 T cell receptor beta chains below was sequenced from the same sample in a study of cytomegalovirus exposure and HLA in healthy donors (dated 2017 in TCRdb). The method behind the library was the immunoSEQ multiplex PCR assay. For the multiplex PCR, a mixture combining 60 forward primers for TCR Vbeta segments and 13 reverse primers for TCR Jbeta segments was used. Here the immuneACCESS table is served through TCRdb, limited to in-frame sequences with V and J called. Missing clones are a known gap in these copies; in checked studies unresolved V genes cover under half, and the rest lacks a known reason. The table for this sample lists 110,000 to 150,000 clones; 70% to 80% of them were counted only once. Around 1.7% of the sample comes from the top ten. The sample taken for sequencing was PBMCs. All receptors come from a female donor in good health and CMV-seronegative.

CDR3 residues: CASGLAGTKQETQYF. CDR3 coding DNA: TGTGCCAGTGGACTAGCGGGGACCAAACAAGAGACCCAGTACTTC. The chain recombines TRBV7-3 with TRBJ2-5, with 12 bases fitting TRBD2. This CDR3 contains 15 residues. With V trimmed by 9 bases and J by 2 bases, 7 bases remained unmatched. Germline CDR1 and CDR2: SGHTA and FQGTGA.

The genes are TRBV6-5 and TRBJ2-7; the D is unclear. Germline-derived CDR1 and CDR2 are MNHEY and SVGAGI. The CDR3 runs 15 residues. V gave up 5 bases and J gave up 2 bases, with 16 bases separating them. CDR3 amino acids: CASSPGSAHTYEQYF. The CDR3 region has the DNA TGTGCCAGCAGTCCCGGGTCGGCACATACCTACGAGCAGTACTTC.

The chain couples TRBV2 to TRBJ2-7, with D perhaps TRBD2 (5 bases). CDR1 is SNHLY and CDR2 is FYNNEI in the germline V gene. V was clipped by 6 bases and J by 10 bases, with 16 bases between them. The CDR3 is 12 amino acids. The DNA for the CDR3 is TGTGCCAGCAGGTACGGGGAGACTTTACAGTACTTC. Translated, it gives CASRYGETLQYF. The full variable domain, in which reference TRBV2 and TRBJ2-7 provide the parts outside the CDR3, is EPEVTQTPSHQVTQMGQEVILRCVPISNHLYFYWYRQILGQKVEFLVSFYNNEISEKSEIFDDQFSVERPDGSNFTLKIRSTKLEDSAMYFCASRYGETLQYFGPGTRLTVT.

CDR3 sequence: CASSFRQGRYF. CDR3 nucleotide sequence: TGTGCCAGCAGCTTCAGACAGGGCCGTTACTTC. This chain links TRBV13 with TRBJ2-7; 7 nucleotides line up with TRBD1. From germline, CDR1 is PRHDT and CDR2 FYEKMQ (reference sequence). Trimming removed 3 bases from V and 13 bases from J; junction bases left unmatched: 6. The CDR3 loop spans 11 amino acids.

This chain joins TRBV6-5 and TRBJ1-1, with D hard to call. Trimming pared 0 bases from V and 6 bases from J, leaving 11 bases between. The CDR3 loop spans 14 amino acids. Germline V gene sequence: CDR1 MNHEY, CDR2 SVGAGI. In nucleotides, the CDR3 is TGTGCCAGCAGTTACTCGACCTCGCGGGCTGAAGCTTTCTTT. This codes for CASSYSTSRAEAFF.

This clone was counted a single time. V usage is TRBV2 and J usage is TRBJ2-3, with TRBD2 matching over 10 bases. V gave up 2 bases and J gave up 3 bases; unmatched junction bases: 8. The germline V gene encodes CDR1 SNHLY and CDR2 FYNNEI. This CDR3 comprises 17 residues. DNA of the CDR3: TGTGCCAGCAGTGAAAGTGCGGGACTAGCGAGAACAGATACGCAGTATTTT. The encoded protein is CASSESAGLARTDTQYF.

This clone showed up just a few times. The CDR3 nucleotides read TGTGCCAGCAGCTTAAGTTCCGTAGCGCTTGAAGCTTTCTTT. It encodes CASSLSSVALEAFF. The V gene is TRBV7-8, the J gene TRBJ1-1, with D uncertain. CDR1 SGHVS and CDR2 FQNEAQ come from the germline V gene. The CDR3 covers 14 residues. Trimming left V 2 bases short and J 7 bases short, with 14 bases between. Filled out from reference TRBV7-8 and TRBJ1-1, the complete variable domain reads GAGVSQSPRYKVAKRGQDVALRCDPISGHVSLFWYQQALGQGPEFLTYFQNEAQLDKSGLPSDRFFAERPEGSVSTLKIQRTQQEDSAVYLCASSLSSVALEAFFGQGTRLTVV.

The chain recombines TRBV4-1 with TRBJ1-5; 9 nucleotides agree with TRBD1. Germline V CDR1 and CDR2: MGHRA, YSYEKL. The CDR3 length is 15 residues. The V gene end was trimmed by 3 bases and the J gene end by 4 bases; junction bases not matched to a gene: 4. CDR3 in amino acids: CASSQGDRENQPQHF. In DNA form, the CDR3 reads TGCGCCAGCAGCCAGGGGGACAGGGAGAATCAGCCCCAGCATTTT.

The gene calls are TRBV10-1 and TRBJ2-1; D gene uncertain. V gave up 4 bases and J gave up 6 bases, with 7 bases separating them. This CDR3 comprises 12 residues. The germline gives CDR1 WNHNN, CDR2 SYGVQD (reference sequence). The CDR3 DNA reads TGCGCCAGCAGTGGGTACAGCAATGAGCAGTTCTTC. Translated: CASSGYSNEQFF.

The chain carries TRBV28 and TRBJ1-2; D is perhaps TRBD1 (5 bases). The CDR3 is 14 amino acids. CDR1 and CDR2 (germline): MDHEN, SYDVKM. V was trimmed by 6 bases and J by 5 bases, leaving 16 bases between them. The CDR3 reads CASRSEQVLYGYTF. For the CDR3, the DNA is TGTGCCAGCAGATCCGAACAGGTCTTGTATGGCTACACCTTC.

This clone was observed a handful of times. The chain carries TRBV18 and TRBJ1-1; no definite D call. CDR3 size: 12 residues. Germline CDR1 KGHSH, CDR2 LQKENI. V lost 6 bases and J 1 base, leaving 6 bases between the germline ends. The CDR3 DNA is TGTGCCAGCTCGTCGGGGAACACTGAAGCTTTCTTT. As protein: CASSSGNTEAFF.

The chain recombines TRBV6-5 with TRBJ2-3; 9 bases line up with TRBD1. V lost 3 bases, J lost 2 bases, and 6 bases stayed unmatched. The CDR3 is 16 amino acids. Germline V gene lookup returns CDR1 MNHEY and CDR2 SVGAGI. The CDR3 DNA reads TGTGCCAGCAGTTATCAAGGGACAGGGCTCACAGATACGCAGTATTTT. Its protein is CASSYQGTGLTDTQYF.

The V gene is TRBV19, the J gene TRBJ1-3; maybe TRBD1 (5 bases). V was trimmed by 0 bases and J by 0 bases, leaving 12 bases between them. This CDR3 spans 17 amino acids. CDR1 is LNHDA, CDR2 SQIVND, per germline (reference sequence). The chain's CDR3 is CASSIDFARDSGNTIYF. For the CDR3, the DNA is TGTGCCAGTAGTATAGATTTCGCCAGGGACTCTGGAAACACCATATATTTT.

In the case of this clone: A junction boundary mismatches the germline segment, possibly from a read error. The rearrangement links TRBV7-9 to TRBJ2-1; a possible D gene is TRBD2 (7 bases). Germline CDR1 SEHNR, CDR2 FQNEAQ (reference sequence). The CDR3 has 17 residues. The CDR3 loop reads CASSLHGPGSGDNEQFF. In DNA form, the CDR3 reads TGTGCCAGCAGCTTACATGGCCCGGGGAGCGGGGACAACGAGCAGTTCTTC.

The chain joins TRBV11-3 to TRBJ2-2; TRBD1 matches 7 bases. The germline gives CDR1 SGHNT, CDR2 YENEEA. This CDR3 has 15 amino acids. After removal of 1 base from V and 5 bases from J, the junction contained 4 bases not matched to a gene. CDR3 in amino acids: CASSLAQGRTGELFF. For the CDR3, the DNA is TGTGCCAGCAGCTTAGCACAGGGGCGGACCGGGGAGCTGTTTTTT.

The CDR3 nucleotides read TGCGCCAGCAGCCAAGATCCAGGGAGGAACCGACCAGTGTACACCTTC. Protein: CASSQDPGRNRPVYTF. The rearrangement joins TRBV4-1 to TRBJ1-2; tentatively, D is TRBD1 (5 bases). Germline V lookup: CDR1 MGHRA, CDR2 YSYEKL. V was clipped by 0 bases and J by 11 bases, with 22 bases between them. The CDR3 has 16 amino acids.

This clone occurred a few times. The chain uses TRBV6-5 and TRBJ1-1; D is possibly TRBD1 (5 bases). The germline V gene encodes CDR1 MNHEY and CDR2 SVGAGI. Trimming left V 0 bases short and J 4 bases short, with 15 bases between. The CDR3 covers 16 residues. The CDR3 bases are TGTGCCAGCAGTTACTCGATATGGGGACTGGGCACTGAAGCTTTCTTT. Its translation is CASSYSIWGLGTEAFF.

This clone was detected only a few times. The chain carries TRBV28 and TRBJ1-2, with D possibly matching TRBD1 (6 bases). Trimming took 6 bases from V and 7 from J, leaving 24 bases between them. CDR1 and CDR2 (germline): MDHEN, SYDVKM. The CDR3 contains 16 residues. The CDR3: CASSPGSSGADSGYTF. The DNA for the CDR3 is TGTGCCAGCAGCCCTGGTTCATCAGGGGCTGATAGTGGCTACACCTTC.

The rearrangement links TRBV9 to TRBJ1-3; 7 positions match TRBD1. The CDR3 sequence is 15 residues long. Trimming cost V 2 bases and J 9 bases; bases outside gene matches: 11. CDR1 is SGDLS and CDR2 is YYNGEE in the germline V gene. This chain's CDR3 is CASSVSQGERGTIYF. The DNA for the CDR3 is TGTGCCAGCAGCGTGTCCCAGGGGGAGCGTGGCACCATATATTTT.

The V and J genes are TRBV5-4 and TRBJ2-2, with D perhaps TRBD2 (6 bases). The CDR3 has 18 residues. The V gene lost 0 bases and the J gene lost 3 bases, with 18 bases spanning the gap. Per the germline V gene, CDR1 is SGHNT and CDR2 is YYREEE (reference sequence). CDR3 in DNA: TGTGCCAGCAGCTTGGTGTCAGGGAGGATTGGGTACACCGGGGAGCTGTTTTTT. This sequence encodes CASSLVSGRIGYTGELFF. Full variable domain (rest looked up from reference TRBV5-4 and TRBJ2-2): ETGVTQSPTHLIKTRGQQVTLRCSSQSGHNTVSWYQQALGQGPQFIFQYYREEENGRGNFPPRFSGLQFPNYSSELNVNALELDDSALYLCASSLVSGRIGYTGELFFGEGSRLTVL.

The chain employs TRBV4-1 and TRBJ1-5; the match to TRBD1 covers 10 bases. Unmatched junction bases numbered 3, after V lost 1 base and J lost 3 bases. Germline loops: CDR1 MGHRA, CDR2 YSYEKL. CDR3 length: 16 residues. CDR3 nucleotide sequence: TGCGCCAGCAGCCAAGGACAGGGGGCCTCCAATCAGCCCCAGCATTTT. Protein sequence: CASSQGQGASNQPQHF.